These 19 T cell receptor beta chains originate from one sample sequenced in a study of blood T cell repertoires in COVID-19. The data were produced by immunoSEQ multiplex PCR, yet TCRdb's version contains in-frame clones alone and is incomplete. The sample consists of about 70,000 clones, about nine tenths of them appearing once. The sample comprised peripheral blood. The receptors shown here come from a woman of 80 years or more with active or convalescent COVID-19.

The chain combines TRBV18 with TRBJ1-5; maybe TRBD1 (6 bases). Germline lookup yields CDR1 KGHSH and CDR2 LQKENI. CDR3 length: 16 residues. V was trimmed by 2 bases and J by 2 bases, leaving 13 bases between them. The CDR3 DNA reads TGTGCCAGCTCACCAGGGGGCAGTGGGGGCAATCAGCCCCAGCATTTT. This sequence encodes CASSPGGSGGNQPQHF.

The chain recombines TRBV4-1 with TRBJ1-1; D is perhaps TRBD1 (6 bases). CDR1 is MGHRA, CDR2 YSYEKL, per germline. The length of the CDR3 is 18 residues. Trimming left V 0 bases short and J 2 bases short, with 19 bases between. CDR3 DNA sequence: TGCGCCAGCAGCCAAGATCCGAATGGCAGGGGCGCTAACACTGAAGCTTTCTTT. Translation: CASSQDPNGRGANTEAFF.

CDR3 coding DNA: TGTGCCAGCAGCCCGGCCAGGGGACCCCAAGAGACCCAGTACTTC. Translated: CASSPARGPQETQYF. V is TRBV7-3 and J is TRBJ2-5, with a weak D call TRBD1 (6 bases). The germline CDR1 and CDR2 sequences are SGHTA and FQGTGA. The V end lost 5 bases, the J end lost 1 base, and 14 bases lay between the germline ends. This CDR3 is 15 amino acids long.

J is TRBJ2-1 and V is TRBV28, with 7 bases aligning to TRBD2. This CDR3 has 15 residues. The V segment lost 4 bases and the J segment 3 bases; nucleotides outside the gene matches: 6. CDR1 is MDHEN and CDR2 is SYDVKM in the germline V gene. The CDR3 coding sequence is TGTGCCAGCAGTTCCCCCGGCGGGGGCTACAATGAGCAGTTCTTC. The encoded protein is CASSSPGGGYNEQFF.

V and J are TRBV19 and TRBJ2-6, with TRBD2 matching over 9 bases. The germline CDR1 and CDR2 sequences are LNHDA and SQIVND (reference sequence). CDR3 length: 14 residues. The J segment lost 18 bases and the V segment lost 1 base, leaving 10 bases of the junction unmatched. The CDR3 DNA reads as TGTGCCAGTAGTATAGTTAGCGGGGGCTCGTCCAAGACTTTC. Its protein is CASSIVSGGSSKTF.

The chain couples TRBV6-5 to TRBJ1-6; possibly TRBD1 for D (5 bases). Germline assignment: CDR1 MNHEY and CDR2 SVGAGI. The CDR3 contains 15 residues. V dropped 0 bases and J dropped 10 bases, with 13 bases sitting between them. In DNA form, the CDR3 reads TGTGCCAGCAGTTACTCGGGGTCGGAGGGGTCACCCCTCCACTTT. It yields the protein CASSYSGSEGSPLHF.

V and J are TRBV7-2 and TRBJ2-7, with 7 bases identical to TRBD2. The CDR3 sequence is 13 residues long. J was trimmed by 6 bases and V by 7 bases; bases with no gene match: 9. Per germline, CDR1 SGHTA and CDR2 FQGNSA. This CDR3 reads CASNEGGGVEQYF. The DNA of the CDR3 is TGTGCCAGCAACGAAGGTGGGGGGGTCGAGCAGTACTTC.

This chain links TRBV4-1 with TRBJ1-1, with unresolved D. The CDR3 has 15 amino acids. CDR1 is MGHRA and CDR2 is YSYEKL in the germline V gene. V gave up 0 bases and J gave up 4 bases, with 12 bases separating them. In nucleotides, the CDR3 is TGCGCCAGCAGCCAAGAGAGGGTCTCGGGCACTGAAGCTTTCTTT. Encoded protein: CASSQERVSGTEAFF.

V and J are TRBV6-5 and TRBJ2-5; 7 bases align to TRBD1. The germline gives CDR1 MNHEY, CDR2 SVGAGI. The V gene end was trimmed by 8 bases and the J gene end by 1 base; junction bases not matched to a gene: 10. The CDR3 covers 15 residues. CDR3 in amino acids: CASRIDRVSQETQYF. The CDR3 DNA follows: TGTGCCAGCCGGATAGACAGGGTCTCCCAAGAGACCCAGTACTTC.

The chain employs TRBV9 and TRBJ1-3; D remains ambiguous. V shed 4 bases and J shed 0 bases, with 11 bases lying between them. The CDR3 extends over 15 amino acids. Germline loops: CDR1 SGDLS, CDR2 YYNGEE. The CDR3 sequence is CASSPSSSSGNTIYF. The CDR3 nucleotides are TGTGCCAGCAGCCCTTCATCTAGCTCTGGAAACACCATATATTTT. Using reference TRBV9 and TRBJ1-3 for the parts outside the CDR3, the full variable domain is DSGVTQTPKHLITATGQRVTLRCSPRSGDLSVYWYQQSLDQGLQFLIQYYNGEERAKGNILERFSAQQFPDLHSELNLSSLELGDSALYFCASSPSSSSGNTIYFGEGSWLTVV.

The chain combines TRBV28 with TRBJ2-3, with TRBD2 matching over 11 bases. Germline CDR1 and CDR2: MDHEN and SYDVKM. J gave up 2 bases and V 10 bases, and 2 bases lay outside the gene matches. The CDR3 loop spans 13 amino acids. The CDR3 bases are TGTGCCACGACTAGCGGGGTCACAGATACGCAGTATTTT. Translated, it gives CATTSGVTDTQYF.

The chain is built from TRBV4-3 and TRBJ2-2; 7 bases are shared with TRBD2. This CDR3 comprises 19 residues. Germline assignment: CDR1 LGHNA and CDR2 YSLEER. Unmatched junction bases numbered 13, after V lost 0 bases and J lost 3 bases. The CDR3 protein is CASSQDFLAAAGDTGELFF. As DNA, the CDR3 is TGCGCCAGCAGCCAAGATTTTCTAGCGGCGGCCGGGGACACCGGGGAGCTGTTTTTT.

The chain combines TRBV30 with TRBJ1-2; D is undetermined. Germline lookup yields CDR1 GTSNPN and CDR2 SVGIG (reference sequence). The ends were cut back, 6 bases at V and 8 bases at J, with 13 bases in the middle. This CDR3 is built from 11 residues. The CDR3 nucleotides are TGTGCCTGTGTAATCGTCGGGGGCTACACCTTC. Translation gives CACVIVGGYTF.

This chain joins TRBV10-3 and TRBJ2-5; 9 bases line up with TRBD2. Losses at the gene ends were 6 bases for V and 5 bases for J; bases not matched to a gene: 10. Germline V CDR1 and CDR2: ENHRY, SYGVKD. CDR3 length equals 15 residues. Here the CDR3 DNA reads TGTGCCATCAGCCCTTCTCGCGGGGGGGCCGAGACCCAGTACTTC. This sequence encodes CAISPSRGGAETQYF.

The V call is TRBV6-5, the J call TRBJ1-4, with 7 positions matching TRBD1. This CDR3 is built from 15 residues. V lost 6 bases, J lost 9 bases, and 13 bases stayed unmatched. From germline, CDR1 is MNHEY and CDR2 SVGAGI. The CDR3 spells CASSEVLGRGKKLFF. CDR3 coding DNA: TGTGCCAGCAGCGAGGTTTTGGGCAGGGGGAAAAAACTGTTTTTT.

The CDR3 here is CASLPAGWVAKNIQYF. CDR3 nucleotides: TGTGCCAGCTTGCCAGCCGGGTGGGTAGCCAAAAACATTCAGTACTTC. This chain joins TRBV6-6 and TRBJ2-4, with no clear D. The CDR3 has 16 residues. CDR1 is MNHNY and CDR2 is SVGAGI in the germline V gene (reference sequence). Between the trimmed V and J ends, which lost 8 bases and 0 bases, there was a span of 17 bases.

The chain carries TRBV7-9 and TRBJ2-6; perhaps TRBD2 as D (5 bases). V was trimmed by 8 bases and J by 3 bases, leaving 8 bases between them. This CDR3 spans 13 amino acids. Germline loops: CDR1 SEHNR, CDR2 FQNEAQ (reference sequence). CDR3 amino acids: CASLGVGANVLTF. CDR3 sequence (DNA): TGTGCCAGCCTCGGGGTTGGGGCCAACGTCCTGACTTTC.

The rearrangement links TRBV24-1 to TRBJ2-1; maybe TRBD1 (5 bases). The V gene lost 3 bases and the J gene lost 8 bases, with 16 bases spanning the gap. The V gene's germline CDR1 is KGHDR and CDR2 SFDVKD. The CDR3 length is 15 residues. The CDR3, as DNA: TGTGCCACCAGTGATCAGCAGGGTACCGTCCATGAGCAGTTCTTC. Its protein product is CATSDQQGTVHEQFF.

The chain couples TRBV10-1 to TRBJ1-1; D is uncertain. Germline CDR1 WNHNN, CDR2 SYGVQD (reference sequence). The CDR3 is 17 amino acids. Trimming shortened V by 0 bases and J by 0 bases, and 14 bases separated the two germline ends. CDR3 in amino acids: CASSESLGRQLNTEAFF. The CDR3 DNA is TGCGCCAGCAGTGAGTCTTTGGGCAGGCAACTGAACACTGAAGCTTTCTTT.